This T cell receptor beta chain was captured by sequencing in a study of T-cell memory formation after mild COVID-19. Study context: TCR clustering was largely donor specific.

This clonotype was counted only a few times. Its cognate antigen is unknown. Overall study findings and caveats: Memory from before infection featured some responding clones, which suggests cross-reactive memory joined. CD4/CD8 balance held among clones contracting day 15 to 85, and later expanders leaned CD4+. CM and EM subsets held most contracting CD4+ clones; EMRA held CD8+ ones.

TCRdb analysed the 5' RACE reads with MiXCR anew, one entry per CDR3 protein. Here the sample spans about 430,000 distinct CDR3 sequences, about 24% being singletons. Germline V gives CDR1 SGHKS, CDR2 YYEKEE (reference sequence). This CDR3 is built from 13 residues. Trimming removed 8 bases from V and 4 bases from J, with 15 bases in between. The sequenced sample consisted of PBMCs or a T cell subset sorted from them (not recorded which). V and J are TRBV5-5 and TRBJ1-1; possible D gene TRBD1, 5 bases. This sequence was found in an adult woman who had mild COVID-19 (a few samples of this study predate the infection). Cell type and time point are not known. The CDR3 coding sequence is TGTGCCAGTGCACATCGGGGACTCACTGAAGCTTTCTTT. Translated, it gives CASAHRGLTEAFF.